The present T cell receptor (beta chain) was sequenced within a study of cytomegalovirus exposure and HLA in healthy donors. Germline loops: CDR1 MDHEN, CDR2 SYDVKM. This CDR3 comprises 14 residues. Trimming cost V 6 bases and J 3 bases, with 12 bases left between them. PCR was performed using 60 Vbeta and 13 Jbeta primers. Here immunoSEQ multiplex PCR was the method, and the copy in TCRdb shows in-frame clones only, minus some. The sample has 200,000 or so clones, approximately 80% seen once. Sequencing was done on a sample of PBMCs. This chain links TRBV28 with TRBJ1-3; D gene uncertain. The TCR sequence derives from a girl aged 5 to 17 in good health and CMV-seronegative. CDR3 nucleotide sequence: TGTGCCAGCAGCGAACGAACTTTTGGAAACACCATATATTTT. Translated: CASSERTFGNTIYF. The variable domain in full, completed from reference TRBV28 and TRBJ1-3, reads DVKVTQSSRYLVKRTGEKVFLECVQDMDHENMFWYRQDPGLGLRLIYFSYDVKMKEKGDIPEGYSVSREKKERFSLILESASTNQTSMYLCASSERTFGNTIYFGEGSWLTVV.